This T cell receptor (beta chain) was sequenced during a study of cytomegalovirus exposure and HLA in healthy donors. CDR1 is SGHDT, CDR2 YYEEEE, per germline. This CDR3 spans 14 amino acids. V was shortened by 4 bases and J by 4 bases, with 11 bases between the two germline ends. Study conclusions and caveats: Trimming of TCR beta V- and J-genes showed a link, identified in a later analysis, to a missense DCLRE1C variant.

There are a few counts of this clone. Its matching antigen is unknown. PCR used 60 Vbeta primers and 13 Jbeta primers. Here immunoSEQ multiplex PCR was the method, and the copy in TCRdb shows in-frame clones only, minus some. The sample contains 100,000 to 150,000 clones, approximately 65% of which appear only once. The sequencing input was PBMCs. The chain uses TRBV5-6 and TRBJ2-2; unclear D gene. The sequence derives from a young man in good health and CMV-seronegative. The CDR3 here is CASSPIGGTGELFF. The CDR3 region has the DNA TGTGCCAGCAGCCCCATCGGTGGCACCGGGGAGCTGTTTTTT.